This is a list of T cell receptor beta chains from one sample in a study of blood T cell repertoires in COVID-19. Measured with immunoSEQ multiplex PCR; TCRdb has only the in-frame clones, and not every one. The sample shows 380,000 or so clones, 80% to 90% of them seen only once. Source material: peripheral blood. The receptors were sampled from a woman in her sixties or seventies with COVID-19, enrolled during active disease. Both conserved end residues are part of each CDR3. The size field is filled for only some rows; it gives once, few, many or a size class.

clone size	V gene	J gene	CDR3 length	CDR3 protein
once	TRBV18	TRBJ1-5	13	CASSPFGDQPQHF
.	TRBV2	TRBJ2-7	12	CASRTGFGEQYF
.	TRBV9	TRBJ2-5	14	CASSVLAGTETQYF
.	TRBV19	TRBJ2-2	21	CASSIDQRFLAGGLNTGELFF
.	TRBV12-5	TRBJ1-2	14	CASGLVGQAYGYTF
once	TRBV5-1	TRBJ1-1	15	CASSFSGTEHTEAFF
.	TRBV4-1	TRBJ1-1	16	CASSQDWQGGNTEAFF
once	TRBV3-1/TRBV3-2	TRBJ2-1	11	CASSRLNEQFF
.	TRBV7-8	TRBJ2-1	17	CASSFGLAGGIHNEQFF
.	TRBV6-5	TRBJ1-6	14	CASSRTFEDSPLHF
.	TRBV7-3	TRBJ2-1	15	CASSLQGQGYNEQFF
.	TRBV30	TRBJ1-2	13	CAWSAGQIYGYTF
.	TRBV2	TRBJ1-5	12	CASSRGPQPQHF
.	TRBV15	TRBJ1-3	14	CATSRDSSGNTIYF
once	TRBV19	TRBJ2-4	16	CASSSIFRQSTNIQYF
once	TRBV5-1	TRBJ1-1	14	CASSLQAGVTEAFF
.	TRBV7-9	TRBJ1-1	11	CASILGEGAFF
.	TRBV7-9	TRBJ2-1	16	CASSLLAGGPGNEQFF
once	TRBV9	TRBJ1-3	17	CASSARVFSSSGNTIYF
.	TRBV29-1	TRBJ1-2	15	CSVEDRGTNPYGYTF
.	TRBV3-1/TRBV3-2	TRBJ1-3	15	CASSRPASSGNTIYF
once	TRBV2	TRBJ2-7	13	CASRVRTTYEQYF
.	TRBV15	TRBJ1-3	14	CATSRPGAGNTIYF
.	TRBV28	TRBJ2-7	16	CASSLWGTGGFGEQYF
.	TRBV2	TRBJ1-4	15	CASRERTGENEKLFF
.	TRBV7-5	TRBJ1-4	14	CVRSLRGPNEKLFF
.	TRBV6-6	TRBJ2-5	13	CASKIAARGTQYF